This TCR beta chain was sequenced for a study of T cells in women clearing cervical HPV infection. Worth noting for this clone: The read halts 3 residues ahead of the CDR3 end, with the missing end drawn from the germline J gene.

CDR3 length equals 14 residues. The V and J ends lost 3 bases and 7 bases, in that order; junction bases with no gene match: 6. Germline V CDR1 and CDR2: LNHDA, SQIVND (reference sequence). Sequencing used immunoSEQ multiplex PCR; TCRdb keeps in-frame clones, though not all of them. This table lists approximately 35,000 clones. V usage is TRBV19 and J usage is TRBJ1-2; TRBD1 matches at 9 bases. The clonotype originates from a woman between 18 and 75 years old with a cervical HPV16 infection that either progressed to CIN3+ or cleared (not recorded which). The source material was blood buffy coat. CDR3 amino acids: CASSIRQGGRGYTF. The covered CDR3 bases are TGTGCCAGTAGTATTCGACAGGGGGGACGTGGC.